The 2 T cell receptor beta chains listed next were all sequenced from one sample in a study of T cell changes during pregnancy in multiple sclerosis. Measured with immunoSEQ multiplex PCR; TCRdb has only the in-frame clones, and not every one. The table includes some 110,000 clones, about 93% detected once. This specimen was peripheral blood, taken in the third trimester of pregnancy. These receptors originate from a female donor with multiple sclerosis, enrolled in a pregnancy study.

V gene TRBV18 combines with J gene TRBJ2-5; 7 bases match TRBD1. The CDR3 consists of 14 residues. After removal of 2 bases from V and 5 bases from J, the junction contained 5 bases not matched to a gene. CDR1 and CDR2 from the germline V gene are KGHSH and LQKENI. Here the CDR3 reads CASSPRTGEETQYF. The CDR3 DNA reads TGTGCCAGCTCACCAAGAACAGGGGAGGAGACCCAGTACTTC.

The rearrangement links TRBV6-6 to TRBJ1-5, with D tentatively TRBD1 (6 bases). Trimming cost V 2 bases and J 5 bases, with 13 bases left between them. The CDR3 contains 15 residues. The germline gives CDR1 MNHNY, CDR2 SVGAGI (reference sequence). This CDR3 is CASSYEGGIYQPQHF. The CDR3 nucleotides are TGTGCCAGCAGTTACGAGGGGGGGATCTATCAGCCCCAGCATTTT.